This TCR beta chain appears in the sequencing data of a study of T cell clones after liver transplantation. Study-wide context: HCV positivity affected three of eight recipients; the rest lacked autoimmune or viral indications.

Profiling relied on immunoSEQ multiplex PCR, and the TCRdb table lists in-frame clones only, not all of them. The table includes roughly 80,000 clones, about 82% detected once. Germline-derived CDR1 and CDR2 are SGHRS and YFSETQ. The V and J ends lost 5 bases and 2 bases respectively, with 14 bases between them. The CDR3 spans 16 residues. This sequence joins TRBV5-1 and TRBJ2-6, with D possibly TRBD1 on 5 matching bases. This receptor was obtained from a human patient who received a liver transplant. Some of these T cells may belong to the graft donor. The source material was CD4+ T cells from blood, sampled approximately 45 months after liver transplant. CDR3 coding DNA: TGCGCCAGCAGTGAAGGGGTCGCTGCTGGGGCCAACGTCCTGACTTTC. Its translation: CASSEGVAAGANVLTF.